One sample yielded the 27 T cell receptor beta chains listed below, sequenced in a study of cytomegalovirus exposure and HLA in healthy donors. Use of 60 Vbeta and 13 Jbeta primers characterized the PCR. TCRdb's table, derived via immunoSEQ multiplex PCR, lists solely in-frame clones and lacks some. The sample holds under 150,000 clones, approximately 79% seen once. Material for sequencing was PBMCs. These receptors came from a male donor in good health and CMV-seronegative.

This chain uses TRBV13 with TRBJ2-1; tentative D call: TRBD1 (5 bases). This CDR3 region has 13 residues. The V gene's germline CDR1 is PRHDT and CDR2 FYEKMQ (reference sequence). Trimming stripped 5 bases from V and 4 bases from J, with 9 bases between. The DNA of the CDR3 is TGTGCCAGCAGCAAAGACAGATACAATGAGCAGTTCTTC. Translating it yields CASSKDRYNEQFF. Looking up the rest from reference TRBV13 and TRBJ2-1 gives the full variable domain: AAGVIQSPRHLIKEKRETATLKCYPIPRHDTVYWYQQGPGQDPQFLISFYEKMQSDKGSIPDRFSAQQFSDYHSELNMSSLELGDSALYFCASSKDRYNEQFFGPGTRLTVL.

The DNA of the CDR3 is TGTGCCACCAGCAGTGACAGGGTTCTCGCTTTCTTT. This gives the protein CATSSDRVLAFF. This sequence joins TRBV15 and TRBJ1-1, with 7 bases identical to TRBD1. In germline, CDR1 is LNHNV, CDR2 YYDKDF (reference sequence). V trimming: 3 bases; J trimming: 11 bases; junction bases outside the gene matches: 6. This CDR3 is 12 amino acids long.

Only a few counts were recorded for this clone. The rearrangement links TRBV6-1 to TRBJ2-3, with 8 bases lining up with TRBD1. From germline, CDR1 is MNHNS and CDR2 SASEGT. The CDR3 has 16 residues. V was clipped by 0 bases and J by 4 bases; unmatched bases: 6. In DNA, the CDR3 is TGTGCCAGCAGTGAAGCGGGAGGACAGGGATCAGATACGCAGTATTTT. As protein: CASSEAGGQGSDTQYF.

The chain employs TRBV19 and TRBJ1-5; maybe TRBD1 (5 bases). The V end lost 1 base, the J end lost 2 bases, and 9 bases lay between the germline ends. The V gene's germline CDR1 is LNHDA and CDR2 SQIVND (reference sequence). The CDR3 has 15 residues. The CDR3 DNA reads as TGTGCCAGTAGTATAGGTACCAGGGGCAATCAGCCCCAGCATTTT. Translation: CASSIGTRGNQPQHF. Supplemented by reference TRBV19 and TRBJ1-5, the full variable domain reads DGGITQSPKYLFRKEGQNVTLSCEQNLNHDAMYWYRQDPGQGLRLIYYSQIVNDFQKGDIAEGYSVSREKKESFPLTVTSAQKNPTAFYLCASSIGTRGNQPQHFGDGTRLSIL.

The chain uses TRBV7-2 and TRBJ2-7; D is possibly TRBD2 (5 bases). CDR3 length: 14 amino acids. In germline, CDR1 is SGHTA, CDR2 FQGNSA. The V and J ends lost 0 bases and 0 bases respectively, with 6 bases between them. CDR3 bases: TGTGCCAGCAGCTTAGCACGGGGCTCCTACGAGCAGTACTTC. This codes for CASSLARGSYEQYF.

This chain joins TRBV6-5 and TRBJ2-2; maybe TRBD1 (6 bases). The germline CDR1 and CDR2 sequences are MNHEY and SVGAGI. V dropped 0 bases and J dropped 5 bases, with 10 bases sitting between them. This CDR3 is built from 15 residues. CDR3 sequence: CASSYSGTNTGELFF. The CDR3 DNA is TGTGCCAGCAGTTACTCTGGGACAAATACCGGGGAGCTGTTTTTT.

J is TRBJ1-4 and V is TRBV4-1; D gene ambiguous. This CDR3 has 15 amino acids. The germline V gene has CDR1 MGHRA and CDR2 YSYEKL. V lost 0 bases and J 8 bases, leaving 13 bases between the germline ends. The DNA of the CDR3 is TGCGCCAGCAGCCAAGATGGGAGGGCGACGGAAAAACTGTTTTTT. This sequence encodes CASSQDGRATEKLFF.

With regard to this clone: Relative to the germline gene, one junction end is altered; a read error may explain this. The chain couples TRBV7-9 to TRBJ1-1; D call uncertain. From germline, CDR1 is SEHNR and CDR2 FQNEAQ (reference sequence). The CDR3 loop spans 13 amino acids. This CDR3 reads CSSSLDGGTEAFF. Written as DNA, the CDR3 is TGTTCCAGCAGCTTAGACGGTGGCACTGAAGCTTTCTTT.

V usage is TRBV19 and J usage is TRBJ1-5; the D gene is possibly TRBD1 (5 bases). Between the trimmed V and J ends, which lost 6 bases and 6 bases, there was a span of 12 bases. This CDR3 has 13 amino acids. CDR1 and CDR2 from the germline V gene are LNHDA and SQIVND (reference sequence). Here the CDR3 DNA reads TGTGCCAGTAGACTGCAGGGCTTTCAGCCCCAGCATTTT. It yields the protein CASRLQGFQPQHF.

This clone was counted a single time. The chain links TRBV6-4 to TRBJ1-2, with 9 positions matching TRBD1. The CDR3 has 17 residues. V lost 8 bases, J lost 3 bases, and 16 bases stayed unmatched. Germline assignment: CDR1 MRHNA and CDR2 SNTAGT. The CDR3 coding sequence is TGTGCCAGCCGCTGGGTCCAGCACCGGGACAGGGACTATGGCTACACCTTC. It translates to CASRWVQHRDRDYGYTF.

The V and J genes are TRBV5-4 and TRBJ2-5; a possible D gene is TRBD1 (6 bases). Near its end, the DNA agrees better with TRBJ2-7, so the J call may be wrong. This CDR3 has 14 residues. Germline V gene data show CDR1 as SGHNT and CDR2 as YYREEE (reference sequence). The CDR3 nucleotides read TGTGCCAGCAGCTCGCCTCAGGGACATGGCGAGCAGTACTTC. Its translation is CASSSPQGHGEQYF.

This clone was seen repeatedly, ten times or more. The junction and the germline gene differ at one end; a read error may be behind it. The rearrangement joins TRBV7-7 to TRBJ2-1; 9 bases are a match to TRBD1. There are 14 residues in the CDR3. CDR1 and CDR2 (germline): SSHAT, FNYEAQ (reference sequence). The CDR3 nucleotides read TGTGCTAGCAGCTTAGTTACAGGGGGCAGCGAGCAGTTCTTC. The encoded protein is CASSLVTGGSEQFF.

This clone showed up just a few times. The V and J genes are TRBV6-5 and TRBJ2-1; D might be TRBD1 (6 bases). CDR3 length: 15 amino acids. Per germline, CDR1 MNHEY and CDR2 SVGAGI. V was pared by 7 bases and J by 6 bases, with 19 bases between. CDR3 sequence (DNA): TGTGCCAGCACCTGGCTGGGGGCCGGTTCCAATGAGCAGTTCTTC. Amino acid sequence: CASTWLGAGSNEQFF.

CDR3 in DNA: TGTGCCAGCAGCACTTGGACTAGCGGGAGCTACGAGCAGTACTTC. As protein: CASSTWTSGSYEQYF. The genes are TRBV7-3 and TRBJ2-7; 13 positions agree with TRBD2. This CDR3 region has 15 residues. Germline CDR1 SGHTA, CDR2 FQGTGA. J was trimmed by 3 bases and V by 5 bases; bases with no gene match: 4.

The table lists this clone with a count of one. The CDR3 here is CASGPLEETQYF. In DNA, the CDR3 is TGTGCCAGCGGCCCTTTGGAAGAGACCCAGTACTTC. The V and J genes are TRBV27 and TRBJ2-5, with no clear D. The V end lost 8 bases, the J end lost 3 bases, and 10 bases lay between the germline ends. This CDR3 contains 12 residues. Germline-derived CDR1 and CDR2 are MNHEY and SMNVEV (reference sequence).

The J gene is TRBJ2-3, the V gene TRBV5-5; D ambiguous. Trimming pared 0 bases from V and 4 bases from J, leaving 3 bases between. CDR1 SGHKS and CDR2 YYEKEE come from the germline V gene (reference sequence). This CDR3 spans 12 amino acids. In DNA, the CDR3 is TGTGCCAGCAGCTTGGCCGCAGATACGCAGTATTTT. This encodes CASSLAADTQYF.

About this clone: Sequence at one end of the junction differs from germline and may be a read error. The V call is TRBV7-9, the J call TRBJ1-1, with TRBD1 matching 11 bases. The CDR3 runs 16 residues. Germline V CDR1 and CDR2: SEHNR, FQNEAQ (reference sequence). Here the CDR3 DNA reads TGTTCCAGCAGCGAGTACGGACAGGGGGCGAGTACTGAAGCTTTCTTT. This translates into CSSSEYGQGASTEAFF.

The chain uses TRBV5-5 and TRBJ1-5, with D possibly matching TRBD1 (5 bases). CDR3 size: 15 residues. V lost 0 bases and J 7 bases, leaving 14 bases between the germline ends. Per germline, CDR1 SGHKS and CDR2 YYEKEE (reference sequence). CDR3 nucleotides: TGTGCCAGCAGCTTGGGGGCGGTAGGGGTCCAGCCCCAGCATTTT. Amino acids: CASSLGAVGVQPQHF.

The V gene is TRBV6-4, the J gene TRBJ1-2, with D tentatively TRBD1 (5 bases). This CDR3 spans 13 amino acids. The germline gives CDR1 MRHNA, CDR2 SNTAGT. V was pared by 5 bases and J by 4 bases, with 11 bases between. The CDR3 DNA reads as TGTGCCAGCAGTCGACAGAACCGCTATGGCTACACCTTC. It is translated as CASSRQNRYGYTF.

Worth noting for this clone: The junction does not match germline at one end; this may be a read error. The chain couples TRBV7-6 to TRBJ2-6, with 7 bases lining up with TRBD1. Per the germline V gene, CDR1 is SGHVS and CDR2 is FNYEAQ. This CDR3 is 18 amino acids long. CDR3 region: CASSSPDRTGSGANALTF. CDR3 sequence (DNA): TGTGCCAGCAGTTCGCCGGACAGGACCGGTTCTGGGGCCAACGCCCTGACTTTC.

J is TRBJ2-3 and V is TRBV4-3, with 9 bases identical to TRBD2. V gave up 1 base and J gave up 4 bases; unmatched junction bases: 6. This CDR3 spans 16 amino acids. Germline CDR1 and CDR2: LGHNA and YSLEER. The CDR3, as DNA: TGCGCCAGCAGCCAAGGGGGCGGGGGGGTCCCAGATACGCAGTATTTT. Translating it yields CASSQGGGGVPDTQYF.

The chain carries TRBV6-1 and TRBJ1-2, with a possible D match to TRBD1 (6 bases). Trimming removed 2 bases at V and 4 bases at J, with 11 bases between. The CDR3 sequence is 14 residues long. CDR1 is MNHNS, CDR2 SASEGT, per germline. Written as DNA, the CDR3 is TGTGCCAGCAGTGAATCCAGGGGTACCTATGGCTACACCTTC. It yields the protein CASSESRGTYGYTF.

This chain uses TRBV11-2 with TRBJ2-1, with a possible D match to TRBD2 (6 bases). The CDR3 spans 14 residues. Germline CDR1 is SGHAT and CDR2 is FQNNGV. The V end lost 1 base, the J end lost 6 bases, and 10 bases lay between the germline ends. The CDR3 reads CASSLGGTGNEQFF. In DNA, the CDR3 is TGTGCCAGCAGCTTAGGGGGGACTGGCAATGAGCAGTTCTTC.

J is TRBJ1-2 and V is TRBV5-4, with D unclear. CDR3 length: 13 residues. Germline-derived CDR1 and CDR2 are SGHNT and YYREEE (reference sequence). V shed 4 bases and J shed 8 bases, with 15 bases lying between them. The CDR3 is CASSHKREEGYTF. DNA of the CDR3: TGTGCCAGCAGCCATAAAAGGGAGGAGGGCTACACCTTC.

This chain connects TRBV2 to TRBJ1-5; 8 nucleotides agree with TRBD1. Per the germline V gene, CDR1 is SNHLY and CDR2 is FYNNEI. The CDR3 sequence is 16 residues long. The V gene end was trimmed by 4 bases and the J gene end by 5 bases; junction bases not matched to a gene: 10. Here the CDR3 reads CASSGMRQGYHQPQHF. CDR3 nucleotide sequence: TGTGCCAGCAGTGGGATGAGACAGGGGTACCATCAGCCCCAGCATTTT.

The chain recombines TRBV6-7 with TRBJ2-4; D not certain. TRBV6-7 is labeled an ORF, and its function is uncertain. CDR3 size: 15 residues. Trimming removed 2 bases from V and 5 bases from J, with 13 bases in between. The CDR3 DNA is TGTGCCAGCAGTTACGGAAGTCGGGTCGAAAACATTCAGTACTTC. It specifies CASSYGSRVENIQYF.

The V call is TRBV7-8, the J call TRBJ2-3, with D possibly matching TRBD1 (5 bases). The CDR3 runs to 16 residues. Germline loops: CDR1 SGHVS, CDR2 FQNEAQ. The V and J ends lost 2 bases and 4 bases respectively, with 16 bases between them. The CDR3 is CASSLYGAGSADTQYF. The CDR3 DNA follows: TGTGCCAGCAGCTTATATGGGGCAGGGTCAGCAGATACGCAGTATTTT.